The rows below give T cell receptor beta chains drawn from one sample of a study of blood T cell repertoires in COVID-19. The protocol was immunoSEQ multiplex PCR, while the TCRdb copy is restricted to in-frame clones and leaves out a portion. The profile shows about 70,000 clones, roughly 80% of them singletons. Sequences were obtained from peripheral blood. These receptors were taken from a woman between 70 and 85 years old with acute or convalescent COVID-19. Each CDR3 is given with its conserved first and last residue. Fields, in order: clone size, V gene, J gene, D gene, CDR3 protein, CDR3 DNA. A D gene is named only where the DNA matches it firmly. Size values are once, few and many counts, or a class for expanded clones, and some rows have none.

size: -
V: TRBV27
J: TRBJ2-1
D: TRBD2
CDR3: CASRTSGSYNEQFF
DNA: TGTGCCAGCAGGACTAGCGGGAGTTACAATGAGCAGTTCTTC

size: -
V: TRBV10-3
J: TRBJ2-7
D: -
CDR3: CAIGRGSYEQYF
DNA: TGTGCCATCGGCCGGGGCTCCTACGAGCAGTACTTC

size: -
V: TRBV6-4
J: TRBJ2-1
D: TRBD2
CDR3: CASSGTSGADEQFF
DNA: TGTGCCAGCAGTGGGACTAGCGGAGCGGATGAGCAGTTCTTC

size: -
V: TRBV6-5
J: TRBJ2-1
D: TRBD2
CDR3: CASSYSLGAGGVF
DNA: TGTGCCAGCAGTTACTCCCTAGGAGCGGGAGGTGTCTTC

size: -
V: TRBV2
J: TRBJ2-1
D: TRBD1
CDR3: CASTEGGQVVSDEQFF
DNA: TGTGCCAGCACCGAAGGGGGACAGGTAGTGAGCGATGAGCAGTTCTTC

size: -
V: TRBV28
J: TRBJ1-1
D: TRBD1
CDR3: CASSQLQGAIAEAFF
DNA: TGTGCCAGCAGCCAACTACAGGGGGCAATCGCTGAAGCTTTCTTT

size: -
V: TRBV30
J: TRBJ2-2
D: -
CDR3: CAWSVGRTFTGELFF
DNA: TGTGCCTGGAGTGTAGGTCGGACATTCACCGGGGAGCTGTTTTTT

size: -
V: TRBV28
J: TRBJ2-1
D: -
CDR3: CASKIRGNYNEQFF
DNA: TGTGCCAGCAAAATAAGGGGAAATTACAATGAGCAGTTCTTC

size: -
V: TRBV3-1/TRBV3-2
J: TRBJ1-1
D: -
CDR3: CASSLSGATGTEAFF
DNA: TGTGCCAGCAGCTTATCAGGGGCTACGGGCACTGAAGCTTTCTTT

size: -
V: TRBV6-5
J: TRBJ2-7
D: -
CDR3: CASSLGGGRYYEQYF
DNA: TGTGCCAGCAGCTTAGGGGGGGGACGTTACTACGAGCAGTACTTC

size: -
V: TRBV5-5
J: TRBJ1-4
D: TRBD1
CDR3: CASSLGTGYEKLFF
DNA: TGTGCCAGCAGCTTGGGGACAGGGTACGAAAAACTGTTTTTT

size: once
V: TRBV28
J: TRBJ1-2
D: -
CDR3: CASSSKDEVNYGYTF
DNA: TGTGCCAGCAGTTCCAAAGATGAGGTCAACTATGGCTACACCTTC

size: few
V: TRBV28
J: TRBJ2-7
D: TRBD2
CDR3: CASSRWGGSSYEQYF
DNA: TGTGCCAGCAGTCGTTGGGGGGGAAGCTCCTACGAGCAGTACTTC

size: once
V: TRBV28
J: TRBJ1-2
D: -
CDR3: CASSHPEALNYGYTF
DNA: TGTGCCAGCAGCCACCCCGAGGCCCTTAACTATGGCTACACCTTC

size: few
V: TRBV5-1
J: TRBJ1-1
D: TRBD1
CDR3: CASSRWTGGDTEAFF
DNA: TGCGCCAGCAGCCGATGGACAGGGGGAGACACTGAAGCTTTCTTT

size: -
V: TRBV16
J: TRBJ1-2
D: -
CDR3: CASSPRSGGIGYTF
DNA: TGTGCCAGCAGCCCCAGGTCAGGCGGGATAGGCTACACCTTC

size: -
V: TRBV19
J: TRBJ2-1
D: TRBD2
CDR3: CASKTAGGPRGEQFF
DNA: TGTGCCAGTAAAACCGCGGGAGGGCCTAGGGGTGAGCAGTTCTTC

size: -
V: TRBV5-8
J: TRBJ2-7
D: TRBD1
CDR3: CASSLPSGGNEQYF
DNA: TGTGCCAGCAGCCTACCCTCAGGGGGCAACGAGCAGTACTTC

size: -
V: TRBV28
J: TRBJ2-1
D: TRBD2
CDR3: CASRVGLAGLGVYNEQFF
DNA: TGTGCCAGCAGGGTAGGACTAGCGGGACTGGGGGTATACAATGAGCAGTTCTTC

size: -
V: TRBV15
J: TRBJ2-5
D: TRBD2
CDR3: CATSTSTSAGQETQYF
DNA: TGTGCCACCAGCACATCAACATCAGCGGGACAAGAGACCCAGTACTTC

size: -
V: TRBV5-1
J: TRBJ2-1
D: TRBD2
CDR3: CASSPPGTSMDNEQFF
DNA: TGCGCCAGCAGCCCTCCCGGGACTAGCATGGACAATGAGCAGTTCTTC

size: -
V: TRBV18
J: TRBJ2-5
D: -
CDR3: CASSPGLRETQYF
DNA: TGTGCCAGCTCACCAGGGTTGAGGGAGACCCAGTACTTC

size: -
V: TRBV28
J: TRBJ1-2
D: -
CDR3: CASSLYSNYGYTF
DNA: TGTGCCAGCAGTTTGTACAGTAACTATGGCTACACCTTC

size: -
V: TRBV29-1
J: TRBJ2-7
D: TRBD2
CDR3: CSVDVPTGLTGLAGEQYF
DNA: TGCAGCGTTGACGTCCCCACAGGTTTAACGGGACTAGCGGGCGAGCAGTACTTC

size: -
V: TRBV10-3
J: TRBJ2-3
D: TRBD1
CDR3: CAISERQGGTDTQYF
DNA: TGTGCCATCAGTGAGAGACAGGGTGGCACAGATACGCAGTATTTT

size: -
V: TRBV18
J: TRBJ2-1
D: -
CDR3: CASSPRTTGANEQFF
DNA: TGTGCCAGCTCACCACGCACAACGGGAGCCAATGAGCAGTTCTTC